This T cell receptor (beta chain) is drawn from a study of control samples from healthy donors and cancer patients. Germline values: CDR1 MNHEY, CDR2 SVGAGI. The CDR3 loop spans 14 amino acids. V gave up 8 bases and J gave up 3 bases; unmatched junction bases: 6. Data came from immunoSEQ multiplex PCR; TCRdb stores just in-frame clones and leaves some out. The table shows over 100,000 clones, with roughly 89% occurring only once. Sequencing input: blood. The clonotype comes from a young man in good health. The rearrangement joins TRBV6-5 to TRBJ2-7; 11 bases map to TRBD1. CDR3 sequence reads: CASLRTGGFYEQYF. The DNA of the CDR3 is TGTGCCAGCTTAAGGACAGGGGGCTTCTACGAGCAGTACTTC.